One and the same sample provided the 10 T cell receptor beta chains below, sequenced in a study of early T cells in non-severe SARS-CoV-2 infection. TCRdb itself ran the 5' RACE reads through MiXCR, one entry per CDR3 protein. Among 48,000 or so distinct CDR3 sequences listed, 6.2% were seen once. The material was whole blood, obtained at baseline. The receptors shown here come from an adult who was a healthcare worker with PCR-confirmed SARS-CoV-2 infection or an uninfected control (not recorded which).

This clonotype has more than one count but fewer than ten. The rearrangement joins TRBV12-3 or TRBV12-4 to TRBJ1-1; 7 nucleotides align to TRBD1. The length of the CDR3 is 11 residues. V lost 6 bases to trimming and J lost 11 bases; unmatched junction nucleotides: 6. CDR3 region: CASSRGTDAFF. In DNA form, the CDR3 reads TGTGCCAGCAGCCGAGGGACAGACGCTTTCTTT.

CDR3 region: CATRLGQYNEQFF. The CDR3 nucleotides are TGTGCCACCAGGCTGGGACAGTACAATGAGCAGTTCTTC. The chain carries TRBV24-1 and TRBJ2-1; TRBD1 matches at 7 bases. The CDR3 extends over 13 amino acids. V shed 7 bases and J 4 bases; nucleotides not matched to a gene: 3. Germline assignment: CDR1 KGHDR and CDR2 SFDVKD.

This clonotype appeared a few times. The chain carries TRBV5-4 and TRBJ1-6, with D unclear. The germline gives CDR1 SGHNT, CDR2 YYREEE (reference sequence). CDR3 length equals 16 residues. Between the trimmed V and J ends, which lost 3 bases and 9 bases, there was a span of 19 bases. CDR3 amino acids: CASSWEGGQRGSPLHF. The CDR3 DNA follows: TGTGCCAGCAGCTGGGAGGGAGGTCAACGGGGTTCACCCCTCCACTTT.

The sample holds a few counts of this clonotype. J is TRBJ2-3 and V is TRBV7-8; TRBD1 is a possible D gene (6 bases). There are 15 residues in the CDR3. Per the germline V gene, CDR1 is SGHVS and CDR2 is FQNEAQ. V shed 0 bases and J shed 3 bases, with 10 bases lying between them. The CDR3 loop is CASSLANQGTDTQYF. The CDR3 region has the DNA TGTGCCAGCAGCTTAGCTAACCAGGGGACAGATACGCAGTATTTT.

This clonotype was recorded many times. The chain joins TRBV10-3 to TRBJ2-3, with D uncertain. Germline-derived CDR1 and CDR2 are ENHRY and SYGVKD. The CDR3 is made up of 12 amino acids. Trimming pared 3 bases from V and 0 bases from J, leaving 1 base between. The CDR3 sequence: CAISDSTDTQYF. CDR3 DNA: TGTGCCATCAGTGACAGCACAGATACGCAGTATTTT.

In this sample, this clonotype turned up many times. This chain uses TRBV28 with TRBJ2-7; 7 positions match TRBD2. Trimming removed 2 bases from V and 1 base from J; junction bases left unmatched: 5. Germline V gene sequence: CDR1 MDHEN, CDR2 SYDVKM. The CDR3 length is 15 residues. CDR3 region: CASSLASGYSYEQYF. The CDR3, as DNA: TGTGCCAGCAGTTTAGCTAGCGGATATTCCTACGAGCAGTACTTC.

This clonotype was counted ten times or more. This chain joins TRBV15 and TRBJ1-3; D gene ambiguous. Germline V gene sequence: CDR1 LNHNV, CDR2 YYDKDF (reference sequence). V was shortened by 0 bases and J by 0 bases, with 9 bases between the two germline ends. The CDR3 length is 16 residues. Written as DNA, the CDR3 is TGTGCCACCAGCAGAGATGGAGGTCTCTCTGGAAACACCATATATTTT. Encoded protein: CATSRDGGLSGNTIYF. Complete variable domain (other parts from reference TRBV15 and TRBJ1-3): DAMVIQNPRYQVTQFGKPVTLSCSQTLNHNVMYWYQQKSSQAPKLLFHYYDKDFNNEADTPDNFQSRRPNTSFCFLDIRSPGLGDTAMYLCATSRDGGLSGNTIYFGEGSWLTVV.

A remark on this clonotype: Since the CDR3 does not end with the conserved phenylalanine or tryptophan, this likely comes from a read error. The rearrangement links TRBV27 to TRBJ1-5; a weak D match, TRBD1 (6 bases). This CDR3 is 16 amino acids long. V was trimmed by 0 bases and J by 1 base, leaving 10 bases between them. The V gene's germline CDR1 is MNHEY and CDR2 SMNVEV (reference sequence). For the CDR3, the DNA is TGTGCCAGCAGTTTATCGGGGGCCTTCAGCAATCAGCCCCAGCATTCT. Encoded protein: CASSLSGAFSNQPQHS.

Here the CDR3 DNA reads TGCAGCGGTAACCTCGTTAGGTCCTACAATGAGCAGTTCTTC. Translating gives CSGNLVRSYNEQFF. The chain is built from TRBV29-1 and TRBJ2-1; D is ambiguous. The V gene lost 7 bases and the J gene lost 1 base, with 14 bases spanning the gap. Per germline, CDR1 SQVTM and CDR2 ANQGSEA. The CDR3 is made up of 14 amino acids.

Details on this clonotype: Because it lacks the conserved phenylalanine or tryptophan at the end, this CDR3 is likely a read error. V usage is TRBV5-6 and J usage is TRBJ2-1; D unresolved. Germline V lookup: CDR1 SGHDT, CDR2 YYEEEE. The V end was cut by 0 bases, the J end by 2 bases, with 9 bases between. This CDR3 has 15 amino acids. CDR3 bases: TGTGCCAGCAGCTTGGCCGGGTCCCCCTACAATGAGCAGTTCTAC. Protein sequence: CASSLAGSPYNEQFY.